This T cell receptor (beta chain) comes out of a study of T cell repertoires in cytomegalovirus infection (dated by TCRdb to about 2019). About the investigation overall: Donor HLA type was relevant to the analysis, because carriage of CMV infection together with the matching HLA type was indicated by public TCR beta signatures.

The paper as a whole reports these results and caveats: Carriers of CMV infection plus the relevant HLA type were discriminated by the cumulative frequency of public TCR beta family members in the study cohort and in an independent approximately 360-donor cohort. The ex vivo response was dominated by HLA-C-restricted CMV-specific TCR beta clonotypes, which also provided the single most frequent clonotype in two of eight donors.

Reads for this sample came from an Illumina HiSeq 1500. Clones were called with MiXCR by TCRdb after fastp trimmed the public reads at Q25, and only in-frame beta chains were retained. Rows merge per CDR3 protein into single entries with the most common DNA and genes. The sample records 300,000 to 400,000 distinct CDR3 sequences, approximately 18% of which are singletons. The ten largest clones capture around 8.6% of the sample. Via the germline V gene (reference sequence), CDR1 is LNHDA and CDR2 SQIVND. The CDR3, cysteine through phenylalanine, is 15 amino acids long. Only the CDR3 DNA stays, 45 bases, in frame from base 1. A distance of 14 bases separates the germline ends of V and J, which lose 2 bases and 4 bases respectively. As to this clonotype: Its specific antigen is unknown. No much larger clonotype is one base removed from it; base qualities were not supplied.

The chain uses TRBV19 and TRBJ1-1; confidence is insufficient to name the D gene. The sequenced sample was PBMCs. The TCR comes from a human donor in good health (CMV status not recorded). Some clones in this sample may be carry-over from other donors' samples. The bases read TGTGCCAGTAGTATAATCGGCAAGTACGGCACTGAAGCTTTCTTT. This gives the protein CASSIIGKYGTEAFF.